This is a list of T cell receptor beta chains from one sample in a study of CD4+ T cells in melanoma. Some clones are missing from TCRdb's copy, which holds only in-frame ones; the method was immunoSEQ multiplex PCR. This table has about 110,000 clones, 92% appearing once. Sequenced: peripheral blood. The receptors were sampled from a human donor with melanoma. CDR3s include the opening cysteine and the closing phenylalanine or tryptophan. Fields, in order: D gene, V gene, CDR3 protein. A D gene is named only where the DNA matches it firmly.

TRBD2	TRBV19	CASSIVSSGRTNTQYF
TRBD1	TRBV29-1	CSVVPTGGLSTDTQYF
TRBD2	TRBV6-4	CASSERGVSTDTQYF
NA	TRBV5-6	CASSLGRGGQPQHF
NA	TRBV27	CASSRENLQGGEQFF
TRBD2	TRBV5-1	CASSLTGTSGSTGELFF
TRBD1	TRBV5-1	CASSTGGGQPQHF
NA	TRBV19	CASMGGSETQYF
TRBD2	TRBV4-2	CASSQDITSGSYEQYF
TRBD2	TRBV9	CASSVGTSGAQETQYF
NA	TRBV11-2	CASTLLGNEQFF
NA	TRBV11-2	CASSPEGGNQPQHF
NA	TRBV15	CATSRTGQNTEAFF
NA	TRBV5-4	CASSLVIGGNYGYTF
NA	TRBV7-2	CASSFGSHTTNEKLFF
NA	TRBV11-1	CASRDPGRKNTEAFF
NA	TRBV27	CASSFLRKDSTNEKLFF
NA	TRBV27	CASSLNTGELFF
NA	TRBV5-1	CASSLGLLAYEQYF
NA	TRBV10-3	CAAGSGGSTDTQYF
NA	TRBV28	CASSLIYSGELTGELFF
TRBD1	TRBV19	CASSQGSGTGELFF
NA	TRBV7-2	CASSPTVVGAGYTF
TRBD1	TRBV11-1	CASSPGTVNTEAFF
NA	TRBV5-1	CASSLGGANTEAFF
NA	TRBV2	CASRVTGTYNSPLHF
TRBD1	TRBV4-1	CASSQAGGRYNEQFF
TRBD1	TRBV6-6	CASTSRGFGYTF
TRBD2	TRBV5-6	CASSPGTSGDETQYF
TRBD1	TRBV9	CASSVGPGQGVEKLFF
TRBD1	TRBV6-6	CASSYPRGLGQPQHF
NA	TRBV6-4	CASSENEYYNSPLHF
TRBD1	TRBV11-2	CASSFRDRNTEAFF
TRBD1	TRBV27	CASSSPPTGDADTQYF
NA	TRBV5-1	CASSYQDSPYEQYF
TRBD1	TRBV5-6	CASTWDRVRDTEAFF
TRBD1	TRBV18	CASSPGDSKAFF
NA	TRBV15	CATSRRVVAGNTIYF
TRBD2	TRBV5-1	CASSLEGVAGVDEQFF